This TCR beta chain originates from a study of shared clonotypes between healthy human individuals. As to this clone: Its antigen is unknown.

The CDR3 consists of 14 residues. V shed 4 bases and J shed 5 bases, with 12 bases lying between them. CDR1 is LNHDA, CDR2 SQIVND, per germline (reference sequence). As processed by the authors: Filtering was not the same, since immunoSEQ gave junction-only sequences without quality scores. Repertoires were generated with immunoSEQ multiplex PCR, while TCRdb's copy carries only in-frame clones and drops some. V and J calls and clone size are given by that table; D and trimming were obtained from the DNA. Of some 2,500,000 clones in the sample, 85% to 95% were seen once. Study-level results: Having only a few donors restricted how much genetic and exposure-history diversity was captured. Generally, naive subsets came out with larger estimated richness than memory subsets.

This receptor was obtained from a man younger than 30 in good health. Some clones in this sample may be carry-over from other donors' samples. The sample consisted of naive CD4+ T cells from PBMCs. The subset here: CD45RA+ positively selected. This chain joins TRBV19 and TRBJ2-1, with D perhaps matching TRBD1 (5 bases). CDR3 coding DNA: TGTGCCAGTAGTACCGCAGGGCTTGACAATGAGCAGTTCTTC. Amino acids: CASSTAGLDNEQFF.